This T cell receptor (beta chain) was sequenced during a study of T cell responses to AZD1222 COVID-19 vaccine. Whole-study findings and limits: Only five to seven AZD1222 recipients were seropositive at baseline.

Generated by immunoSEQ multiplex PCR, the TCRdb table keeps only in-frame clones and is missing some. Of about 140,000 clones in the sample, 90% to 95% are singletons; the top ten hold 1.5% to 2%. The V gene lost 5 bases and the J gene lost 10 bases, with 20 bases spanning the gap. The germline V gene has CDR1 SGHTA and CDR2 FQGNSA. The CDR3 spans 14 residues. Regarding this clone: Its specificity is unknown.

The V and J genes are TRBV7-2 and TRBJ1-1; a weak D match, TRBD1 (6 bases). This specimen was peripheral blood, taken on day 0 of AZD1222 vaccination. The sequence came from an adult in good health. CDR3 nucleotides: TGTGCCAGCAGCGAGTGGACAGACCGGAGTGGAGCTTTCTTT. This sequence encodes CASSEWTDRSGAFF.